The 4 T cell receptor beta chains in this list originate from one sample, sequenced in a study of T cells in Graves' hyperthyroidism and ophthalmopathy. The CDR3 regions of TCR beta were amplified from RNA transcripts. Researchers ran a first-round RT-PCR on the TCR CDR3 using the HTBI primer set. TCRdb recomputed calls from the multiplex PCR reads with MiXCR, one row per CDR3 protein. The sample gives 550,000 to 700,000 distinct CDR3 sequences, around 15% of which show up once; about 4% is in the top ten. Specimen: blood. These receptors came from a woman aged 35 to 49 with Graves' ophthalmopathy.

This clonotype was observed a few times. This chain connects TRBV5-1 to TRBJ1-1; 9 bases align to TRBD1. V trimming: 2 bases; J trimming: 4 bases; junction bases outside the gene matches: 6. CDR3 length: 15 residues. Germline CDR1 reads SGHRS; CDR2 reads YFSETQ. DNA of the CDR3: TGCGCCAGCAGCTTCCCGACAGGGGGGAGCACTGAAGCTTTCTTT. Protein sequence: CASSFPTGGSTEAFF.

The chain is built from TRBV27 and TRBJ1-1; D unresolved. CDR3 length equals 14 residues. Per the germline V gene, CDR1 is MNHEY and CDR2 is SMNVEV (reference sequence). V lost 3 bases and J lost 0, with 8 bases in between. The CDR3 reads CASSFRLMNTEAFF. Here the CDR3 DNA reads TGTGCCAGCAGTTTCCGTCTCATGAACACTGAAGCTTTCTTT.

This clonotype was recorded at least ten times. CDR3: CSATEAGHEQYF. DNA for the CDR3: TGCAGTGCTACCGAAGCGGGCCACGAGCAGTACTTC. This chain uses TRBV20-1 with TRBJ2-7, with D maybe TRBD2 (6 bases). Trimming cost V 4 bases and J 5 bases, with 12 bases left between them. Germline CDR1 is DFQATT and CDR2 is SNEGSKA (reference sequence). The CDR3 length is 12 residues.

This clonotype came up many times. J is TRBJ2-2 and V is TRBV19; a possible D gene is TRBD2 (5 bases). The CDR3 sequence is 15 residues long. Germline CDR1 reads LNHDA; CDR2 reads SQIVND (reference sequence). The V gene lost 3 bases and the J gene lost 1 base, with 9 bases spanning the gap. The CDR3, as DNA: TGTGCCAGTAGTATTGAGGGCCTGAACACCGGGGAGCTGTTTTTT. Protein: CASSIEGLNTGELFF.